This TCR beta chain was obtained from a study of cytomegalovirus exposure and HLA in healthy donors. Whole-study results and caveats: The study recorded more than 150 TCR beta chains that were cytomegalovirus-associated. A subsequent analysis found that TCR clusters from the first cohort also tended to co-occur in the approximately 130 validation repertoires, with 90% to 95% of cluster scores above 0. Across donors, most TCRs were seen rarely, yet some public ones were widespread. Confirmation was obtained in vitro that a few CMV-associated chains are specific for CMV antigens.

The CDR3 runs to 13 residues. From germline, CDR1 is MNHEY and CDR2 SVGAGI. V dropped 8 bases and J dropped 4 bases, with 9 bases sitting between them. Concerning this clone itself: Its antigen is unknown.

The repertoire was sequenced with immunoSEQ multiplex PCR; TCRdb's copy has only in-frame clones and lacks some. The sample lists under 400,000 clones; just over 85% were seen once. The material sequenced was PBMCs. This receptor was identified in a woman under 30 in good health and CMV-seronegative. The chain links TRBV6-5 to TRBJ2-6; a weak D match, TRBD2 (6 bases). CDR3 protein: CASLGGGANVLTF. The DNA of the CDR3 is TGTGCCAGCTTGGGGGGAGGGGCCAACGTCCTGACTTTC.